The 7 T cell receptor beta chains listed next were all sequenced from one sample in a study of T cell responses to AZD1222 COVID-19 vaccine. Repertoires were generated with immunoSEQ multiplex PCR, while TCRdb's copy carries only in-frame clones and drops some. This sample has around 71,000 clones, with 80% found just once. Material: peripheral blood, obtained 28 days after the second AZD1222 dose. The receptor source for this set is an adult who received the AZD1222 COVID-19 vaccine.

The V and J genes are TRBV6-4 and TRBJ2-1; D might be TRBD2 (7 bases). Germline-derived CDR1 and CDR2 are MRHNA and SNTAGT. The CDR3 runs 15 residues. Between the trimmed V and J ends, which lost 3 bases and 8 bases, there was a span of 17 bases. The CDR3 region has the DNA TGTGCCAGCAGTGATGGGGGGGGCGACTTCGATGAGCAGTTCTTC. Translating it yields CASSDGGGDFDEQFF.

The gene calls are TRBV2 and TRBJ1-6; 7 bases line up with TRBD1. The CDR3 totals 20 residues. With V trimmed by 1 base and J by 9 bases, 21 bases remained unmatched. Germline assignment: CDR1 SNHLY and CDR2 FYNNEI. CDR3 sequence: CASSEGPVGGGHVLSSPLHF. The CDR3, as DNA: TGTGCCAGCAGTGAAGGCCCCGTAGGGGGCGGCCACGTTCTCAGTTCACCCCTCCACTTT.

The table lists this clone with a count of one. The rearrangement joins TRBV7-9 to TRBJ1-1; D is undetermined. Trimming pared 7 bases from V and 0 bases from J, leaving 9 bases between. There are 13 residues in the CDR3. Germline CDR1 and CDR2: SEHNR and FQNEAQ (reference sequence). CDR3 sequence reads: CASTPFMNTEAFF. The CDR3 bases are TGTGCCAGCACCCCCTTCATGAACACTGAAGCTTTCTTT.

The chain carries TRBV7-9 and TRBJ1-2, with 7 bases fitting TRBD1. The length of the CDR3 is 17 residues. The trim removed 4 bases at V and 0 bases at J, leaving 11 bases unmatched. Looked up from germline, CDR1 is SEHNR and CDR2 is FQNEAQ (reference sequence). CDR3 sequence: CASSSRTGEQPNYGYTF. The CDR3 DNA reads TGTGCCAGCAGCTCCCGAACAGGGGAACAACCTAACTATGGCTACACCTTC.

This clone was seen a single time. This chain uses TRBV5-6 with TRBJ2-7; either TRBD1 or TRBD2 may supply D (5 bases each). Germline V CDR1 and CDR2: SGHDT, YYEEEE. The V and J ends lost 2 bases and 2 bases respectively, with 14 bases between them. CDR3 length: 15 amino acids. The CDR3 nucleotides are TGTGCCAGCAGCTTACGAGGGGATTCCACCTACGAGCAGTACTTC. Translated: CASSLRGDSTYEQYF.

This chain uses TRBV27 with TRBJ1-3; D uncertain. Trimming shortened V by 6 bases and J by 5 bases, and 8 bases separated the two germline ends. Germline V gene data show CDR1 as MNHEY and CDR2 as SMNVEV (reference sequence). The length of the CDR3 is 12 residues. The DNA of the CDR3 is TGTGCCAGCAGATCTACTCGAAACACCATATATTTT. This encodes CASRSTRNTIYF.

V and J are TRBV3-1 (or the pseudogene TRBV3-2) and TRBJ1-4, with no clear D. The CDR3 loop spans 14 amino acids. Trimming stripped 1 base from V and 4 bases from J, with 7 bases between. Germline V gene sequence: CDR1 LGHDT, CDR2 YNNKEL (reference sequence). The CDR3 region has the DNA TGTGCCAGCAGCCAAGTCGCCGATAATGAAAAACTGTTTTTT. Translation gives CASSQVADNEKLFF.